This is a list of T cell receptor beta chains from one sample in a study of blood T cells in healthy people across ages. MiXCR, run by TCRdb on the 5' RACE reads, gives a single entry per CDR3 protein. The data contain some 940,000 distinct CDR3 sequences, 25% to 30% of them seen just once; the ten biggest clones take up about 10%. The same data also went into a second study, on T cells of mothers and their children.

What was sequenced was blood. These receptors were obtained from a woman in her 40s in good health. Each CDR3 is given with its conserved first and last residue. The D gene is left open where the match is weak. Not every row has a clone size; where given, it reads once, few, many or a size class.

V gene,clone size,J gene,D gene,CDR3 protein,CDR3 DNA
TRBV5-8,NA,TRBJ2-7,NA,CASSLVRRAYEQHF,TGTGCCAGCAGCTTGGTCAGGCGAGCCTACGAGCAGCACTTC
TRBV20-1,NA,TRBJ2-5,NA,CSARDRSWETQYF,TGCAGTGCTAGAGATCGCAGCTGGGAGACCCAGTACTTC
TRBV14,once,TRBJ2-5,NA,CASSQEGAQYF,TGTGCCAGCAGCCAAGAGGGGGCCCAGTACTTC
TRBV25-1,many,TRBJ1-2,NA,CASSEYTGRYGYTF,TGTGCCAGCAGTGAATACACAGGGAGGTATGGCTACACCTTC
TRBV11-2,many,TRBJ2-7,NA,CASSPGAGEQYF,TGTGCCAGCAGTCCGGGGGCGGGCGAGCAGTACTTC
TRBV10-3,few,TRBJ1-2,TRBD1,CAISPGQGDYGHTF,TGTGCCATCAGCCCGGGACAGGGAGACTATGGCCACACCTTC
TRBV20-1,many,TRBJ2-7,NA,CSARDPRGGDEQYF,TGCAGTGCTAGAGACCCCCGGGGTGGGGACGAGCAGTACTTC
TRBV28,NA,TRBJ2-7,TRBD1,CASRSGQGVAREQYF,TGTGCCAGCCGTTCGGGACAGGGGGTGGCCCGCGAGCAGTACTTC
TRBV24-1,NA,TRBJ1-1,TRBD1,CATVDRGNTEAFF,TGTGCCACAGTGGACAGGGGGAACACTGAAGCTTTCTTT
TRBV28,many,TRBJ1-3,NA,CASSFRVGRSGNTIYF,TGTGCCAGCAGTTTTCGGGTGGGGCGCTCTGGAAACACCATATATTTT
TRBV5-1,NA,TRBJ1-2,TRBD1,CASSLRTDRAAGYTF,TGCGCCAGCAGCTTGCGTACGGACAGGGCCGCTGGCTACACCTTC
TRBV27,NA,TRBJ1-1,NA,CASSPGGVLSEAFF,TGTGCCAGCAGTCCCGGGGGTGTTTTATCTGAAGCTTTCTTT
TRBV12-3/TRBV12-4,few,TRBJ1-5,NA,CASSLGQVGNQPQHF,TGTGCCAGCAGTTTGGGCCAGGTAGGGAATCAGCCCCAGCATTTT
TRBV5-1,few,TRBJ2-1,TRBD1,CANSSGQGNEQFF,TGCGCCAACAGCTCGGGACAGGGTAATGAGCAGTTCTTC
TRBV5-1,NA,TRBJ1-4,NA,CASSLRVGNGKLFF,TGCGCCAGCAGCTTGCGGGTGGGAAATGGAAAACTGTTTTTT
TRBV12-3/TRBV12-4,NA,TRBJ2-1,TRBD2,CASQAGGAWRQFF,TGTGCCAGCCAAGCGGGGGGGGCTTGGAGGCAGTTCTTC
TRBV6-2/TRBV6-3,NA,TRBJ2-3,NA,CASTDHPDTQYF,TGTGCCAGCACCGACCATCCAGATACGCAGTATTTT
TRBV6-5,NA,TRBJ2-3,NA,CASSYAGTGNTQYF,TGTGCCAGCAGTTACGCCGGGACGGGCAATACGCAGTATTTT
TRBV6-6,NA,TRBJ1-2,NA,CASSFPARGPVDYGYTF,TGTGCCAGCAGTTTCCCGGCTCGGGGCCCTGTGGACTATGGCTACACCTTC
TRBV10-3,NA,TRBJ2-3,NA,CAIKTAGQDTQYF,TGTGCCATCAAGACGGCAGGGCAGGATACGCAGTATTTT
TRBV4-1,few,TRBJ1-1,NA,CASSQVGLDTEAFF,TGCGCCAGCAGCCAAGTGGGGCTGGACACTGAAGCTTTCTTT
TRBV5-1,NA,TRBJ2-3,NA,CASTRESRDTQYF,TGCGCCAGCACACGGGAATCGAGGGATACGCAGTATTTT
TRBV7-9,NA,TRBJ2-6,NA,CASNIQRLTF,TGTGCCAGCAACATACAGCGCCTGACTTTC
TRBV9,NA,TRBJ2-2,NA,CASSVRARKNTGELFF,TGTGCCAGCAGCGTAAGGGCTAGGAAGAACACCGGGGAGCTGTTTTTT
TRBV5-6,NA,TRBJ1-1,NA,CASSFRYLLGDNTEAFF,TGTGCCAGCAGCTTTCGGTATCTACTCGGGGATAACACTGAAGCTTTCTTT
TRBV6-1,NA,TRBJ1-5,NA,CASSALGEPQHF,TGTGCCAGCAGTGCCCTCGGGGAACCCCAGCATTTT
TRBV20-1,NA,TRBJ2-5,NA,CSARKTAVLSGEQYF,TGCAGTGCTAGGAAGACAGCGGTTCTATCGGGGGAGCAGTACTTC
TRBV9,many,TRBJ2-7,NA,CASSGKVVYEQYF,TGTGCCAGCAGCGGTAAGGTGGTCTACGAGCAGTACTTC
TRBV20-1,NA,TRBJ2-3,NA,CSARDAVRGADTQYF,TGCAGTGCTAGAGATGCCGTTAGGGGAGCAGATACGCAGTATTTT
TRBV7-9,NA,TRBJ2-5,TRBD2,CASNLVPAGGVETQYF,TGTGCCAGCAACTTAGTCCCTGCGGGGGGAGTGGAGACCCAGTACTTC
TRBV11-2,NA,TRBJ2-1,TRBD2,CASSSLSGGYNEQFF,TGTGCCAGCAGCTCACTGTCGGGGGGGTACAATGAGCAGTTCTTC
TRBV11-2,many,TRBJ2-1,TRBD2,CASSLAASSYNEQFF,TGCGCCAGCAGCCTAGCGGCCAGCTCCTACAATGAGCAGTTCTTC
TRBV20-1,few,TRBJ1-5,TRBD1,CSARDLGQGNQPQHF,TGCAGTGCTAGAGACTTGGGACAGGGAAATCAGCCCCAGCATTTT
TRBV11-2,NA,TRBJ2-7,TRBD1,CASSLGAGGRRGEQYF,TGTGCCAGCAGCTTAGGGGCAGGGGGCCGGCGAGGCGAGCAGTACTTC
TRBV5-1,few,TRBJ2-2,NA,CASSLRTVITGERFF,TGCGCCAGCAGCTTAAGGACAGTTATCACCGGGGAGCGGTTTTTT
TRBV29-1,few,TRBJ2-1,TRBD2,CSVVSGGLFF,TGCAGCGTTGTAAGCGGGGGATTGTTCTTC
TRBV6-6,NA,TRBJ1-5,NA,CASSYEGPGIQPQHF,TGTGCCAGCAGTTACGAGGGGCCGGGCATTCAGCCCCAGCATTTT
TRBV29-1,many,TRBJ2-1,TRBD1,CSVEEGTGNNEQFF,TGCAGCGTTGAAGAGGGGACAGGGAACAATGAGCAGTTCTTC
TRBV7-6,NA,TRBJ1-3,NA,CASSLGELSGNTIYF,TGTGCCAGCAGCTTAGGGGAACTCTCTGGAAACACCATATATTTT
TRBV7-2,many,TRBJ2-7,NA,CASTESRSLGYEQYF,TGTGCCAGCACCGAGAGTCGGTCGCTGGGATACGAGCAGTACTTC
TRBV4-1,few,TRBJ2-3,NA,CASSQDSGATTDTQYF,TGCGCCAGCAGCCAAGATTCGGGGGCGACCACAGATACGCAGTATTTT
TRBV5-5,NA,TRBJ1-6,TRBD1,CASSTGQINSPLHF,TGTGCCAGCAGCACGGGACAGATTAATTCACCCCTCCACTTT
TRBV28,NA,TRBJ1-2,NA,CASSLELPGGYTF,TGTGCCAGCAGTTTAGAGCTCCCGGGTGGCTACACCTTC
TRBV12-3/TRBV12-4,once,TRBJ2-3,NA,CASSPDLGSSTDAQYF,TGTGCCAGCAGTCCCGATCTAGGGTCTAGCACAGATGCGCAGTATTTT
TRBV4-3,NA,TRBJ1-2,NA,CASSQEFVGARGDYGYTF,TGCGCCAGCAGCCAAGAGTTCGTCGGTGCCCGTGGGGACTATGGCTACACCTTC
TRBV19,many,TRBJ1-5,NA,CASSIEDSNQPQHF,TGTGCCAGTAGTATCGAGGACAGCAATCAGCCCCAGCATTTT